These T cell receptor beta chains were read from a single sample in a study of STAT5B mutations in CD4+ large granular lymphocyte leukemia. Repertoires were generated with immunoSEQ multiplex PCR, while TCRdb's copy carries only in-frame clones and drops some. The table lists around 35,000 clones, approximately 74% of them singletons. Sequenced material: CD4+ T cells from blood buffy coats. Receptors were obtained from a human donor in good health. Both conserved end residues are part of each CDR3. Fields, in order: J gene, clone size, D gene, V gene, CDR3 DNA, CDR3 protein. The D gene is left open where the match is weak. Size is stated for part of the rows, as once, few or many counts, or as a class when the clone is expanded.

J gene: TRBJ2-3
clone size: -
D gene: -
V gene: TRBV5-6
CDR3 DNA: TGTGCCAGCAGCTTTCGGACATGGGGGCTCACAGATACGCAGTATTTT
CDR3 protein: CASSFRTWGLTDTQYF

J gene: TRBJ2-5
clone size: -
D gene: TRBD1
V gene: TRBV19
CDR3 DNA: TGTGCCAGTAGTATTTCGGGACAGGGGCCAGAGACCCAGTACTTC
CDR3 protein: CASSISGQGPETQYF

J gene: TRBJ2-5
clone size: -
D gene: TRBD2
V gene: TRBV5-6
CDR3 DNA: TGTGCCAGCAGCTTAGCGGGAGTGGTAGAGACCCAGTACTTC
CDR3 protein: CASSLAGVVETQYF

J gene: TRBJ1-4
clone size: -
D gene: TRBD1
V gene: TRBV6-6
CDR3 DNA: TGTGCCAGCAGCGTACAGGGGACTAATGAAAAACTGTTTTTT
CDR3 protein: CASSVQGTNEKLFF

J gene: TRBJ1-2
clone size: few
D gene: -
V gene: TRBV29-1
CDR3 DNA: TGCAGCGTTGATGAGCTGGGGTGGTCGGGTGGCTACACCTTC
CDR3 protein: CSVDELGWSGGYTF

J gene: TRBJ1-1
clone size: few
D gene: -
V gene: TRBV11-3
CDR3 DNA: TGTGCCAGCAGCTTAGATGAAGGGTTAGGGACTGAAGCTTTCTTT
CDR3 protein: CASSLDEGLGTEAFF

J gene: TRBJ2-1
clone size: -
D gene: TRBD2
V gene: TRBV6-5
CDR3 DNA: TGTGCCAAGAGGTGGCGGGAGTTTTTCAATGAGCAGTTCTTC
CDR3 protein: CAKRWREFFNEQFF

J gene: TRBJ1-2
clone size: -
D gene: -
V gene: TRBV1
CDR3 DNA: TGCACCAGCAGCCATAGTTCTAACTATGGCTACACCTTC
CDR3 protein: CTSSHSSNYGYTF

J gene: TRBJ2-2
clone size: -
D gene: TRBD1
V gene: TRBV7-2
CDR3 DNA: TGTGCCAGCAGCATCGGACAGGGAGTCACCGGGGAGCTGTTTTTT
CDR3 protein: CASSIGQGVTGELFF

J gene: TRBJ2-7
clone size: -
D gene: TRBD1
V gene: TRBV14
CDR3 DNA: TGTGCCAGCAGCCAAGGGATGGTTAGACAGGGATCGTCCTACGAGCAGTACTTC
CDR3 protein: CASSQGMVRQGSSYEQYF

J gene: TRBJ1-1
clone size: -
D gene: -
V gene: TRBV5-6
CDR3 DNA: TGTGCCAGCAGCTTTCCAGAGACAGTTGAAGCTTTCTTT
CDR3 protein: CASSFPETVEAFF

J gene: TRBJ1-2
clone size: -
D gene: TRBD1
V gene: TRBV6-5
CDR3 DNA: TGTGCCAGCAGACGGACAGGGTTTTTTGGCTACACCTTC
CDR3 protein: CASRRTGFFGYTF

J gene: TRBJ1-5
clone size: -
D gene: TRBD1
V gene: TRBV7-2
CDR3 DNA: TGTGCCAGCAGCTTACGGACAGGCTATAGCAATCAGCCCCAGCATTTT
CDR3 protein: CASSLRTGYSNQPQHF

J gene: TRBJ2-5
clone size: few
D gene: -
V gene: TRBV11-3
CDR3 DNA: TGTGCCAGCAGCGATAAGGAGACCCAGTACTTC
CDR3 protein: CASSDKETQYF

J gene: TRBJ2-7
clone size: -
D gene: -
V gene: TRBV19
CDR3 DNA: TGTGCCAGTAGTATAGCGTCCAGGGCTCCCGAGCAGTACTTC
CDR3 protein: CASSIASRAPEQYF

J gene: TRBJ2-3
clone size: once
D gene: -
V gene: TRBV11-3
CDR3 DNA: TGTGCCAGCAGCGAGCAGTGGGCTAGCGAGGGCACAGATACGCAGTATTTT
CDR3 protein: CASSEQWASEGTDTQYF

J gene: TRBJ1-2
clone size: -
D gene: TRBD1
V gene: TRBV11-2
CDR3 DNA: TGTGCCAGCAGCCCTGGGGACAGGGAAGGCTACACCTTC
CDR3 protein: CASSPGDREGYTF

J gene: TRBJ1-1
clone size: once
D gene: TRBD1
V gene: TRBV27
CDR3 DNA: TGTGCCAGCAGTTGGGGACGGGACAGGTTGAACACTGAAGCTTTCTTT
CDR3 protein: CASSWGRDRLNTEAFF

J gene: TRBJ2-7
clone size: few
D gene: TRBD1
V gene: TRBV18
CDR3 DNA: TGTGCCAGCTCAGCAGGGACAGGGGAGGGCTACGAGCAGTACTTC
CDR3 protein: CASSAGTGEGYEQYF